This T cell receptor beta chain is from a study of graft-versus-host responses after intestinal transplantation. Study context: Every transplant recipient was induced with anti-thymocyte globulin, then maintained on tacrolimus and steroids for approximately three years. The study, taken as a whole, reports: In recipient marrow, GvH clones were found, and some appeared first in ileum or blood. Early post-transplant HvG declines tracked with peak circulating GvH clone levels.

Only in-frame clones appear in the TCRdb table, and some are missing; sequencing was by immunoSEQ multiplex PCR. This sample yields around 100,000 clones, of which approximately 94% are seen a single time; 0.9% to 1.5% belongs to the top ten. Concerning this clone: As yet, its antigen is unknown.

Germline V lookup: CDR1 MGHDK, CDR2 SYGVNS. This CDR3 spans 10 amino acids. Trimming left V 8 bases short and J 5 bases short, with 6 bases between. This sequence joins TRBV25-1 and TRBJ2-5; D unclear. The specimen comprised unstimulated CD8+ T cells sorted from spleen or lymph node cells, sampled before intestinal transplant. This TCR was sampled from a human donor who received an intestinal transplant. CDR3 nucleotides: TGTGCCAGCCTCGGCGAGACCCAGTACTTC. It encodes CASLGETQYF.